This note documents a single T cell receptor (beta chain) sequence. The record originates from a study of blood T cell repertoires in COVID-19. The CDR3 is made up of 13 amino acids. Trimming took 0 bases from V and 1 from J, leaving 4 bases between them. Germline CDR1 is SGHVS and CDR2 is FQNEAQ. The method was immunoSEQ multiplex PCR; TCRdb's version includes in-frame clones alone and lacks a portion of them. The repertoire consists of around 120,000 clones, with approximately 82% occurring once and the leading ten covering 5.5% to 6%. The sequenced sample was peripheral blood. The chain links TRBV7-8 to TRBJ2-7; D unclear. The receptor comes from a man older than 75 with active or convalescent COVID-19. The CDR3 DNA reads TGTGCCAGCAGCTTAGCACAATCCTACGAGCAGTACTTC. Encoded protein: CASSLAQSYEQYF.